The 14 T cell receptor beta chains listed next were all sequenced from one sample in a study of blood T cell repertoires in COVID-19. Using immunoSEQ multiplex PCR, the repertoire was profiled, and TCRdb retains in-frame clones only, with some absent. This sample has some 200,000 clones, with around 95% found just once. The sequencing sample was made of peripheral blood. The receptors originated from a man in his thirties or forties with COVID-19, enrolled during active disease.

V is TRBV7-9 and J is TRBJ2-5; D gene ambiguous. Germline CDR1 SEHNR, CDR2 FQNEAQ (reference sequence). V lost 1 base and J lost 0, with 15 bases in between. The CDR3 is made up of 17 amino acids. The CDR3 nucleotides read TGTGCCAGCAGCTTAGGGGCCACCAGCTTGAACCAAGAGACCCAGTACTTC. Amino acid sequence: CASSLGATSLNQETQYF.

DNA for the CDR3: TGTGCCAGCAGCATCTGGGCTGCAGATACGCAGTATTTT. It specifies CASSIWAADTQYF. The chain recombines TRBV11-2 with TRBJ2-3, with D unresolved. The CDR3 has 13 amino acids. In germline, CDR1 is SGHAT, CDR2 FQNNGV. Trimming left V 5 bases short and J 4 bases short, with 10 bases between.

The chain combines TRBV3-1 (or the pseudogene TRBV3-2) with TRBJ2-3; D not certain. Germline V CDR1 and CDR2: LGHDT, YNNKEL (reference sequence). The CDR3 covers 14 residues. V dropped 7 bases and J dropped 13 bases, with 24 bases sitting between them. The CDR3 nucleotides read TGTGCCAGCACCCGAGTTGAAGTACCGGGTCTAAAGTATTTT. This translates into CASTRVEVPGLKYF.

The chain couples TRBV19 to TRBJ1-1, with D maybe TRBD1 (5 bases). CDR1 is LNHDA, CDR2 SQIVND, per germline (reference sequence). The CDR3 loop spans 13 amino acids. The ends were cut back, 2 bases at V and 8 bases at J, with 12 bases in the middle. The DNA for the CDR3 is TGTGCCAGTAGTATACTCCTGGGACTAGAAGCTTTCTTT. This codes for CASSILLGLEAFF.

The rearrangement joins TRBV19 to TRBJ1-1, with 9 nucleotides matching TRBD1. There are 16 residues in the CDR3. The germline CDR1 and CDR2 sequences are LNHDA and SQIVND (reference sequence). Trimming removed 5 bases from V and 3 bases from J; junction bases left unmatched: 10. The CDR3: CASSARTGAGDTEAFF. DNA for the CDR3: TGTGCCAGTAGTGCCAGGACAGGGGCTGGAGACACTGAAGCTTTCTTT.

The chain uses TRBV19 and TRBJ2-2; tentative D call: TRBD1 (5 bases). V lost 2 bases to trimming and J lost 6 bases, with 10 bases between them. Per germline, CDR1 LNHDA and CDR2 SQIVND (reference sequence). This CDR3 has 14 residues. The CDR3: CASSISGAPGELFF. The CDR3 DNA is TGTGCCAGTAGTATATCTGGGGCTCCCGGGGAGCTGTTTTTT.

The V gene is TRBV30, the J gene TRBJ1-2, with 7 bases aligning to TRBD1. This CDR3 spans 12 amino acids. CDR1 and CDR2 from the germline V gene are GTSNPN and SVGIG (reference sequence). Trimming at V came to 2 bases and at J to 6 bases, leaving 3 bases not matched to a gene. The CDR3 DNA is TGTGCCTGGAGTAGAGGGGGCGATGGCTACACCTTC. Residues: CAWSRGGDGYTF.

This clone was counted a single time. The chain employs TRBV30 and TRBJ2-3; D is perhaps TRBD2 (6 bases). Trimming took off 0 bases at V and 2 bases at J, with 12 bases between the two ends. Germline CDR1 reads GTSNPN; CDR2 reads SVGIG (reference sequence). The CDR3 runs to 15 residues. CDR3 residues: CAWSVPRGNTDTQYF. CDR3 DNA: TGTGCCTGGAGTGTACCGCGGGGCAACACAGATACGCAGTATTTT.

CDR3 protein: CASSEGQGIYEQYF. The CDR3, as DNA: TGTGCCAGCAGCGAGGGACAGGGTATCTACGAGCAGTACTTC. The V and J genes are TRBV5-4 and TRBJ2-7; TRBD1 matches at 9 bases. The CDR3 is 14 residues long. Trimming took 4 bases from V and 3 from J; bases not matched to a gene: 5. Germline V gene lookup returns CDR1 SGHNT and CDR2 YYREEE (reference sequence). The whole variable domain, remainder taken from reference TRBV5-4 and TRBJ2-7, is ETGVTQSPTHLIKTRGQQVTLRCSSQSGHNTVSWYQQALGQGPQFIFQYYREEENGRGNFPPRFSGLQFPNYSSELNVNALELDDSALYLCASSEGQGIYEQYFGPGTRLTVT.

This chain links TRBV19 with TRBJ1-5, with D possibly TRBD1 on 6 matching bases. The CDR3 runs 15 residues. Germline-derived CDR1 and CDR2 are LNHDA and SQIVND (reference sequence). The V end lost 1 base, the J end lost 5 bases, and 12 bases lay between the germline ends. Here the CDR3 reads CASSIVPGAYQPQHF. The CDR3 DNA is TGTGCCAGTAGTATAGTTCCAGGGGCGTATCAGCCCCAGCATTTT.

The chain couples TRBV5-1 to TRBJ2-1; TRBD1 is a possible D gene (7 bases). Germline lookup yields CDR1 SGHRS and CDR2 YFSETQ. V lost 4 bases, J lost 4 bases, and 18 bases lay in between. The length of the CDR3 is 16 residues. The CDR3 nucleotides are TGCGCCAGCAGCCGCCTTTTGGCAGGGGGGTACAATGAGCAGTTCTTC. Translation: CASSRLLAGGYNEQFF.

V gene TRBV5-1 combines with J gene TRBJ1-2; 7 bases are a match to TRBD1. Germline V gene sequence: CDR1 SGHRS, CDR2 YFSETQ. The V gene end was trimmed by 0 bases and the J gene end by 2 bases; junction bases not matched to a gene: 4. The CDR3 spans 15 residues. The CDR3 DNA reads as TGCGCCAGCAGCTTGGATGCAGGGGGGAACTATGGCTACACCTTC. Protein sequence: CASSLDAGGNYGYTF.

The chain carries TRBV27 and TRBJ1-2, with a possible D match to TRBD1 (6 bases). The CDR3 runs to 13 residues. Trimming shortened V by 2 bases and J by 4 bases, and 8 bases separated the two germline ends. CDR1 is MNHEY and CDR2 is SMNVEV in the germline V gene (reference sequence). CDR3 loop: CASSLTGFYGYTF. CDR3 sequence (DNA): TGTGCCAGCAGTTTAACAGGGTTCTATGGCTACACCTTC.

The chain carries TRBV7-9 and TRBJ1-3, with D tentatively TRBD1 (5 bases). The germline V gene has CDR1 SEHNR and CDR2 FQNEAQ (reference sequence). The CDR3 has 16 amino acids. Trimming left V 1 base short and J 0 bases short, with 10 bases between. CDR3 in DNA: TGTGCCAGCAGCTTAGTCCGACAGAACTCTGGAAACACCATATATTTT. Its translation is CASSLVRQNSGNTIYF.